The clone carrying this TCR beta chain has just one count. Its target is unknown. Those who donated were healthy bone marrow donors. Germline V gene sequence: CDR1 MDHEN, CDR2 SYDVKM. V shed 4 bases, J shed 5 bases, and the junction held 5 bases outside the gene matches. CDR3 size: 16 residues. These data come from a study of cytomegalovirus exposure and HLA in healthy donors. Vbeta (60) and Jbeta (13) primers were used in the PCR. The repertoire was sequenced with immunoSEQ multiplex PCR; TCRdb's copy has only in-frame clones and lacks some. The profile shows 200,000 or so clones, 82% of them singletons. General observations from the study: In a later analysis, at a false discovery rate of 0.05, about 15,000 TCR beta sequences were associated with HLA alleles.

Sequencing was done on a sample of PBMCs. The receptor was derived from a woman in her 50s in good health and CMV-seropositive. The rearrangement uses TRBV28 and TRBJ1-6; 10 bases agree with TRBD1. Here the CDR3 reads CASSWDRGGHNSPLHF. The CDR3 DNA reads as TGTGCCAGCAGTTGGGACAGGGGAGGCCATAATTCACCCCTCCACTTT.